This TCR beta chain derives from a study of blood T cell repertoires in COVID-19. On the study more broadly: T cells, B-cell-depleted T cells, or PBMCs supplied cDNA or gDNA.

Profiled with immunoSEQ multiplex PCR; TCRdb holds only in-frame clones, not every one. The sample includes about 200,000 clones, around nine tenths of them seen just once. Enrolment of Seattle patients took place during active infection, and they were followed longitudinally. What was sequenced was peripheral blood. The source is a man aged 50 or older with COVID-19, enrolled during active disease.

CDR3: CASSLTPDTQYF. The CDR3, as DNA: TGTGCCAGCAGCCTGACACCAGATACGCAGTATTTT. The chain uses TRBV11-2 and TRBJ2-3; no reliable D call. This CDR3 has 12 residues. Germline V gives CDR1 SGHAT, CDR2 FQNNGV. V dropped 5 bases and J dropped 4 bases, with 7 bases sitting between them.